This T cell receptor beta chain was observed in a study of cytomegalovirus exposure and HLA in healthy donors. This clone has a handful of counts. 13 Jbeta primers and 60 Vbeta primers were used for the PCR. Sequencing used immunoSEQ multiplex PCR; TCRdb keeps in-frame clones, though not all of them. The repertoire holds roughly 150,000 clones, around four fifths seen once, with 9% to 10% in the top ten. The sample comprised PBMCs. The clonotype comes from a man younger than 35 in good health and CMV-seropositive.

CDR3 in amino acids: CASSYTGEEQYF. The CDR3 region has the DNA TGTGCCAGCAGCTATACAGGGGAAGAGCAGTACTTC. The chain combines TRBV5-5 with TRBJ2-7; 7 bases align to TRBD1. J lost 7 bases, V lost 3 bases, and 4 bases had no gene match. This CDR3 has 12 amino acids. From germline, CDR1 is SGHKS and CDR2 YYEKEE (reference sequence).